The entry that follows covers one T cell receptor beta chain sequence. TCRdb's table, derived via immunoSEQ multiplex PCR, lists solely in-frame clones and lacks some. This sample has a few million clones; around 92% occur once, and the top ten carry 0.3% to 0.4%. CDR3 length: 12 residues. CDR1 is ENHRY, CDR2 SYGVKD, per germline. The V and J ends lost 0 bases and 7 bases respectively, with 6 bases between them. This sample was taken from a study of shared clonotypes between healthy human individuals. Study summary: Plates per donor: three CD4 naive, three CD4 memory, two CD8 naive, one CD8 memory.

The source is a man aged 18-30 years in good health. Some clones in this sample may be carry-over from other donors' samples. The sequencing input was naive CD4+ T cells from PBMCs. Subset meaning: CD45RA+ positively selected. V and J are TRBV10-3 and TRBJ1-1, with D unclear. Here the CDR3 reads CAISESLGEAFF. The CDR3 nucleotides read TGTGCCATCAGTGAGTCGCTTGGTGAAGCTTTCTTT.